The rows below give T cell receptor beta chains drawn from one sample of a study of T cells in Graves' hyperthyroidism and ophthalmopathy. TCRdb reprocessed the multiplex PCR reads with MiXCR, giving one entry per CDR3 protein. The repertoire consists of hundreds of thousands of distinct CDR3 sequences, with about 15% occurring once and the leading ten covering about 3.9%. The sample consisted of blood. The origin of the receptors is a woman aged 40 to 55 with Graves' ophthalmopathy. CDR3s include the opening cysteine and the closing phenylalanine or tryptophan. A D gene is named only where the DNA matches it firmly. Size is omitted from some rows. Given values are once, few, many or a class for expanded clones.

clone_size	d_call	cdr3_length	v_call	j_call	cdr3_aa	cdr3_nt
-	-	12	TRBV20-1	TRBJ2-7	CSARNSPYEQYF	TGCAGTGCCCGCAATAGCCCGTACGAGCAGTACTTC
-	-	15	TRBV4-1	TRBJ2-7	CASSQEEGSVYEQYF	TGCGCCAGCAGCCAAGAGGAGGGGTCTGTATACGAGCAGTACTTC
many	TRBD1	14	TRBV12-3/TRBV12-4	TRBJ1-1	CASTPRDRGGEAFF	TGTGCCAGCACCCCCCGGGACAGGGGTGGTGAAGCTTTCTTT
many	-	13	TRBV28	TRBJ2-7	CASSSSYSYEQYF	TGTGCCAGCAGTTCAAGCTATTCCTACGAGCAGTACTTC
many	-	14	TRBV6-5	TRBJ2-5	CASSYESGQETQYF	TGTGCCAGCAGTTACGAGAGCGGGCAAGAGACCCAGTACTTC
many	-	16	TRBV12-5	TRBJ1-1	CASGLVRSNSGTEAFF	TGTGCTAGTGGTTTGGTACGGTCGAACTCGGGCACTGAAGCTTTCTTT
few	-	15	TRBV6-2/TRBV6-3	TRBJ2-7	CAGSVSRDFTYEQYF	TGTGCCGGCAGTGTGAGCCGGGATTTTACCTACGAGCAGTACTTC
many	-	15	TRBV2	TRBJ1-5	CASRAAEISNQPQHF	TGTGCCAGCAGAGCGGCAGAAATTAGCAATCAGCCCCAGCATTTT
many	-	16	TRBV6-2/TRBV6-3	TRBJ2-2	CASINVPSSNTGELFF	TGTGCCAGCATTAACGTACCTAGTTCGAACACCGGGGAGCTGTTTTTT
many	-	16	TRBV28	TRBJ2-7	CASSLMGLSSSYEQYF	TGTGCCAGCAGTTTGATGGGACTCTCAAGCTCCTACGAGCAGTACTTC
-	TRBD2	16	TRBV11-1	TRBJ2-7	CASSAAVGSGSYEQYF	TGTGCCAGCAGCGCGGCCGTGGGTAGCGGGAGTTACGAGCAGTACTTC
few	TRBD2	15	TRBV4-1	TRBJ2-7	CASSPLAGATYEQYF	TGCGCCAGCAGCCCCCTAGCGGGAGCAACCTACGAGCAGTACTTC
few	-	13	TRBV7-2	TRBJ1-3	CASTSGTGNTIYF	TGTGCCAGCACCTCAGGGACGGGAAACACCATATATTTT
-	-	12	TRBV10-2	TRBJ2-4	CASSEGVNIQYF	TGCGCCAGCAGTGAGGGGGTAAACATTCAGTACTTC
many	-	12	TRBV20-1	TRBJ2-1	CSATRDPNEQFF	TGCAGTGCTACTCGGGACCCAAATGAGCAGTTCTTC
-	-	15	TRBV6-5	TRBJ1-6	CASSLSGVDNSPLHF	TGTGCCAGCAGTTTGTCGGGGGTAGACAATTCACCCCTCCACTTT
-	-	18	TRBV20-1	TRBJ2-7	CSARETFLGAQINYEQYF	TGCAGTGCTAGAGAAACCTTCCTAGGGGCCCAAATTAACTACGAGCAGTACTTC
once	TRBD2	17	TRBV6-2/TRBV6-3	TRBJ2-7	CASSSPNLAGGLYEQYF	TGTGCCAGCAGTTCCCCGAACCTAGCGGGAGGTCTCTACGAGCAGTACTTC
-	-	14	TRBV12-3/TRBV12-4	TRBJ1-1	CASTHSQRNTEAFF	TGTGCCAGCACCCACAGTCAACGGAACACTGAAGCTTTCTTT
many	TRBD1	14	TRBV6-5	TRBJ1-5	CASSFGQGTQPQHF	TGTGCCAGCAGTTTCGGACAGGGAACGCAGCCCCAGCATTTT
many	-	15	TRBV10-3	TRBJ2-7	CAISEVPGYSYEQYF	TGTGCCATCAGTGAGGTGCCAGGATACTCCTACGAGCAGTACTTC
many	-	14	TRBV2	TRBJ1-1	CASTRGLGDAEAFF	TGTGCCAGCACCCGAGGTCTGGGGGACGCTGAAGCTTTCTTT
many	TRBD2	14	TRBV20-1	TRBJ2-7	CSASRAGGLGEQYF	TGCAGTGCTAGTAGAGCGGGAGGACTGGGGGAGCAGTACTTC
-	-	16	TRBV27	TRBJ2-6	CASSLLWVAGANVLTF	TGTGCCAGCAGTTTGTTATGGGTTGCGGGGGCCAACGTCCTGACTTTC
many	-	13	TRBV14	TRBJ1-2	CASSQAGAYGYTF	TGTGCCAGCAGCCAAGCAGGGGCCTATGGCTACACCTTC